The 11 T cell receptor beta chains below all came from one sample that was sequenced in a study of siplizumab effects on memory and regulatory T cells. Using immunoSEQ multiplex PCR, the repertoire was profiled, and TCRdb retains in-frame clones only, with some absent. The table includes over 65,000 clones, 93% detected once. Sequenced: CD8+ T cells sorted from blood. The receptor source for this set is a human donor in good health.

The chain links TRBV6-1 to TRBJ2-2; D ambiguous. Germline V CDR1 and CDR2: MNHNS, SASEGT. Trimming left V 3 bases short and J 3 bases short, with 2 bases between. This CDR3 region has 12 residues. CDR3 amino acids: CASSEDTGELFF. The CDR3 DNA is TGTGCCAGCAGTGAGGACACCGGGGAGCTGTTTTTT.

The gene calls are TRBV12-5 and TRBJ2-6; D is ambiguous. CDR1 and CDR2 from the germline V gene are LGHNT and FRNRAP. The CDR3 length is 18 residues. Deletions cut 0 bases from V and 0 bases from J, with 12 bases between. CDR3 DNA sequence: TGTGCTAGTGGTTTGGTCATTGGGGTTAGCTCTGGGGCCAACGTCCTGACTTTC. Residues: CASGLVIGVSSGANVLTF.

This clone was seen once. This chain links TRBV4-1 with TRBJ1-3; D call uncertain. This CDR3 is 15 amino acids long. Germline CDR1 reads MGHRA; CDR2 reads YSYEKL. Trimming took 1 base from V and 0 from J, leaving 7 bases between them. The CDR3 DNA follows: TGCGCCAGCAGCCAAGGAGTCCGCTCTGGAAACACCATATATTTT. It codes for CASSQGVRSGNTIYF.

This CDR3 reads CASTISGGTDTQYF. CDR3 DNA: TGTGCCAGCACCATTAGCGGGGGCACAGATACGCAGTATTTT. The gene calls are TRBV28 and TRBJ2-3, with 8 positions matching TRBD2. With V trimmed by 7 bases and J by 1 base, 4 bases remained unmatched. This CDR3 comprises 14 residues. Germline V CDR1 and CDR2: MDHEN, SYDVKM.

This clone was counted once. The chain employs TRBV5-1 and TRBJ1-5; TRBD1 might be the D (5 bases). Trimming removed 5 bases from V and 5 bases from J, with 11 bases in between. Looked up from germline, CDR1 is SGHRS and CDR2 is YFSETQ. The CDR3 extends over 13 amino acids. This chain's CDR3 is CASSLTVDQPQHF. The CDR3 DNA reads TGCGCCAGCAGTCTGACAGTAGATCAGCCCCAGCATTTT.

V and J are TRBV5-6 and TRBJ2-7; D possibly matches TRBD1 or TRBD2 (5 bases each). V was shortened by 4 bases and J by 6 bases, with 32 bases between the two germline ends. CDR3 length equals 19 residues. Germline V lookup: CDR1 SGHDT, CDR2 YYEEEE. The CDR3 loop reads CASSQTKKPGRAGWGEQYF. CDR3 DNA: TGTGCCAGCAGCCAGACTAAGAAACCAGGGCGGGCTGGCTGGGGCGAGCAGTACTTC. Filled out from reference TRBV5-6 and TRBJ2-7, the complete variable domain reads DAGVTQSPTHLIKTRGQQVTLRCSPKSGHDTVSWYQQALGQGPQFIFQYYEEEERQRGNFPDRFSGHQFPNYSSELNVNALLLGDSALYLCASSQTKKPGRAGWGEQYFGPGTRLTVT.

V is TRBV7-2 and J is TRBJ2-3, with a possible D match to TRBD2 (6 bases). The CDR3 consists of 13 residues. V dropped 3 bases and J dropped 11 bases, with 15 bases sitting between them. Germline CDR1 and CDR2: SGHTA and FQGNSA. As DNA, the CDR3 is TGTGCCAGCAGCTTGTCGGGGGACGGAGAGCAGTATTTT. It specifies CASSLSGDGEQYF.

This chain links TRBV29-1 with TRBJ1-2; perhaps TRBD1 as D (5 bases). The CDR3 consists of 15 residues. Trimming removed 7 bases from V and 5 bases from J, with 23 bases in between. The germline V gene has CDR1 SQVTM and CDR2 ANQGSEA. CDR3 residues: CSAPPDLGGSYGYTF. In DNA form, the CDR3 reads TGCAGCGCCCCACCCGACCTGGGGGGATCGTATGGCTACACCTTC.

The chain joins TRBV6-6 to TRBJ1-6; D gene unclear. The germline CDR1 and CDR2 sequences are MNHNY and SVGAGI (reference sequence). There are 14 residues in the CDR3. The V end lost 3 bases, the J end lost 7 bases, and 10 bases lay between the germline ends. CDR3 sequence reads: CASSYSTDNSPLHF. The CDR3 DNA reads TGTGCCAGCAGTTATAGCACGGACAATTCACCCCTCCACTTT.

The chain couples TRBV5-4 to TRBJ2-7, with unresolved D. Trimming stripped 2 bases from V and 6 bases from J, with 6 bases between. CDR1 SGHNT and CDR2 YYREEE come from the germline V gene (reference sequence). The CDR3 extends over 11 amino acids. The CDR3 DNA reads TGTGCCAGCAGCTTACCCGGCGAGCAGTACTTC. This encodes CASSLPGEQYF.

This chain uses TRBV5-6 with TRBJ1-5, with 7 positions matching TRBD1. V trimming: 5 bases; J trimming: 7 bases; junction bases outside the gene matches: 9. Germline CDR1 reads SGHDT; CDR2 reads YYEEEE. The CDR3 loop spans 14 amino acids. The CDR3 nucleotides read TGTGCCAGCAGTTTATACAGGGGTGTCCAGCCCCAGCATTTT. It codes for CASSLYRGVQPQHF.